The clone carrying this T cell receptor (beta chain) was recorded once. Its specificity is not known. Repertoires were generated with immunoSEQ multiplex PCR, while TCRdb's copy carries only in-frame clones and drops some. Counted here are approximately 25,000 clones, 60% to 80% occurring once; the ten biggest clones make up approximately 9.5%. The sample comes from a study of a mutant IDH1 vaccine in newly diagnosed glioma. Across the study: Vaccines began 4-6 weeks after radiotherapy alone, or with temozolomide cycles. Before enrollment, patients got radiotherapy alone, temozolomide alone, or mostly the combination.

The V and J ends lost 2 bases and 4 bases, in that order; junction bases with no gene match: 7. Germline V gene lookup returns CDR1 SGHVS and CDR2 FQNEAQ. The CDR3 covers 15 residues. Time point: week 11, during vaccination. Each vaccine dose was 300 ug of mutant IDH1 20-mer peptide, with topical imiquimod. Study-level findings and limits: Detectable vaccine-induced immune responses arose in 93.3% of patients.

The sequences come from PBMCs, collected from a glioma patient whose treatment included an IDH1 peptide vaccine. The chain carries TRBV7-8 and TRBJ2-7; TRBD2 matches at 8 bases. The TCR comes from a woman aged 18-30 years with glioma. CDR3 in DNA: TGTGCCAGCAGCTTATCCTTGGCGGGAGGTTACGAGCAGTACTTC. It specifies CASSLSLAGGYEQYF.